These 8 T cell receptor beta chains were sequenced from one sample in a study of shared clonotypes between healthy human individuals. Repertoires were generated with immunoSEQ multiplex PCR, while TCRdb's copy carries only in-frame clones and drops some. The sample lists roughly 2,300,000 clones, about 90% seen once, with 0.37% in the top ten. Sequencing used naive CD4+ T cells from PBMCs. The subset here: CD45RA+ positively selected. All receptors derive from a man aged 18-30 years in good health. Some clones in this sample may be carry-over from other donors' samples.

The V gene is TRBV7-9, the J gene TRBJ2-3, with unresolved D. Germline V gene lookup returns CDR1 SEHNR and CDR2 FQNEAQ (reference sequence). This CDR3 comprises 12 residues. V was cut by 1 base and J by 8 bases, with 7 bases left in between. CDR3 amino acids: CASSLVLSTQYF. The CDR3 nucleotides read TGTGCCAGCAGCTTAGTCCTGAGTACGCAGTATTTT.

This rearrangement joins TRBV29-1 to TRBJ1-2; 7 positions agree with TRBD1. The V gene's germline CDR1 is SQVTM and CDR2 ANQGSEA. The CDR3 spans 14 residues. Trimming removed 3 bases from V and 1 base from J; junction bases left unmatched: 5. In DNA form, the CDR3 reads TGCAGCGTTGAGGTGACAGGGATTAACTATGGCTACACCTTC. Its translation: CSVEVTGINYGYTF.

The V call is TRBV7-9, the J call TRBJ1-2, with 7 positions matching TRBD1. CDR1 and CDR2 from the germline V gene are SEHNR and FQNEAQ (reference sequence). V was clipped by 6 bases and J by 2 bases; unmatched bases: 6. This CDR3 region has 14 residues. As DNA, the CDR3 is TGTGCCAGCAGTTTGATACAGGGGAACTATGGCTACACCTTC. Protein sequence: CASSLIQGNYGYTF.

Written as DNA, the CDR3 is TGTGCCAGTACCTCAAACCTATGGGGAACAGAAGAAGCTTTCTTT. Protein sequence: CASTSNLWGTEEAFF. V gene TRBV19 combines with J gene TRBJ1-1; D uncertain. CDR3 size: 15 residues. Deletions cut 7 bases from V and 8 bases from J, with 23 bases between. The germline V gene encodes CDR1 LNHDA and CDR2 SQIVND (reference sequence).

The V call is TRBV6-6, the J call TRBJ2-7; a possible D gene is TRBD2 (6 bases). This CDR3 spans 14 amino acids. Germline CDR1 is MNHNY and CDR2 is SVGAGI (reference sequence). V was clipped by 4 bases and J by 7 bases, with 17 bases between them. Here the CDR3 DNA reads TGTGCCAGCAGTTCCTTGGGCGGGGCGGGAGAGCAGTACTTC. The encoded protein is CASSSLGGAGEQYF.

The gene calls are TRBV2 and TRBJ1-2, with D possibly TRBD1 on 5 matching bases. This CDR3 has 12 amino acids. Germline CDR1 reads SNHLY; CDR2 reads FYNNEI. With 7 bases removed from V and 7 bases from J, the gap between germline ends came to 13 bases. The CDR3 DNA reads as TGTGCCAGCATTTTCCAGGGCTCTGGCTACACCTTC. The encoded protein is CASIFQGSGYTF. Complete variable domain (other parts from reference TRBV2 and TRBJ1-2): EPEVTQTPSHQVTQMGQEVILRCVPISNHLYFYWYRQILGQKVEFLVSFYNNEISEKSEIFDDQFSVERPDGSNFTLKIRSTKLEDSAMYFCASIFQGSGYTFGSGTRLTVV.

The chain recombines TRBV11-3 with TRBJ1-2; TRBD1 might be the D (5 bases). This CDR3 is 16 amino acids long. V gave up 2 bases and J gave up 1 base, with 14 bases separating them. CDR1 and CDR2 from the germline V gene are SGHNT and YENEEA. In DNA, the CDR3 is TGTGCCAGCAGCTTATCGGGGGGGTTTCATAACTATGGCTACACCTTC. Its translation is CASSLSGGFHNYGYTF.

This chain uses TRBV7-3 with TRBJ1-3; D not resolved. CDR1 and CDR2 from the germline V gene are SGHTA and FQGTGA. The CDR3 runs to 14 residues. With 6 bases removed from V and 4 bases from J, the gap between germline ends came to 13 bases. This CDR3 reads CASSLSPAGNTIYF. Here the CDR3 DNA reads TGTGCCAGCAGTTTATCACCGGCAGGAAACACCATATATTTT.